The rows below give T cell receptor beta chains drawn from one sample of a study of shared clonotypes between healthy human individuals. The table came from immunoSEQ multiplex PCR; TCRdb's copy has only in-frame clones and leaves some out. The table includes roughly 2 million clones, approximately 95% detected once. Sequencing was performed on naive CD4+ T cells sorted from blood. The source is a man younger than 35 in good health. The CDR3 runs from the conserved cysteine through the conserved F or W. Each record gives: CDR3 protein, CDR3 DNA, J gene, V gene, D gene, clone size. The D gene is left open where the match is weak. Not every row has a clone size; where given, it reads once, few, many or a size class.

CDR3 protein: CASSLERGYGYTF
CDR3 DNA: TGTGCCAGCAGTTTGGAACGCGGCTATGGCTACACCTTC
J gene: TRBJ1-2
V gene: TRBV27
D gene: .
clone size: .

CDR3 protein: CASSLFGTQSYEQYF
CDR3 DNA: TGTGCCAGCAGTTTATTCGGGACACAGTCCTACGAGCAGTACTTC
J gene: TRBJ2-7
V gene: TRBV27
D gene: .
clone size: .

CDR3 protein: CASSLGLAGGAEETQYF
CDR3 DNA: TGTGCCAGCAGCTTGGGACTAGCGGGGGGCGCGGAAGAGACCCAGTACTTC
J gene: TRBJ2-5
V gene: TRBV5-8
D gene: TRBD2
clone size: .

CDR3 protein: CASSFNRLPRNNEQFF
CDR3 DNA: TGTGCCAGCAGCTTCAATCGACTTCCCCGCAACAATGAGCAGTTCTTC
J gene: TRBJ2-1
V gene: TRBV7-9
D gene: .
clone size: .

CDR3 protein: CASRGGTYGYTF
CDR3 DNA: TGTGCCAGCAGAGGGGGGACCTATGGCTACACCTTC
J gene: TRBJ1-2
V gene: TRBV28
D gene: .
clone size: once

CDR3 protein: CASSLYRSGTQSSPLHF
CDR3 DNA: TGTGCCAGCAGTTTATATCGGTCAGGGACCCAGAGTTCACCCCTCCACTTT
J gene: TRBJ1-6
V gene: TRBV28
D gene: .
clone size: .

CDR3 protein: CAISEAREMYF
CDR3 DNA: TGTGCCATCAGTGAGGCTAGAGAGATGTACTTC
J gene: TRBJ2-7
V gene: TRBV10-3
D gene: .
clone size: once

CDR3 protein: CATSRDGSGQETQYF
CDR3 DNA: TGTGCCACCAGCAGAGATGGAAGCGGTCAAGAGACCCAGTACTTC
J gene: TRBJ2-5
V gene: TRBV15
D gene: .
clone size: .

CDR3 protein: CASIGQREPRSYGYTF
CDR3 DNA: TGTGCCAGCATCGGGCAGCGAGAGCCCCGTAGCTATGGCTACACCTTC
J gene: TRBJ1-2
V gene: TRBV28
D gene: .
clone size: .

CDR3 protein: CASRTDRAGQPQHF
CDR3 DNA: TGTGCCAGCAGGACCGATAGGGCCGGTCAGCCCCAGCATTTT
J gene: TRBJ1-5
V gene: TRBV6-6
D gene: .
clone size: .

CDR3 protein: CASRGTGGNQETQYF
CDR3 DNA: TGTGCCAGTCGCGGGACAGGGGGCAATCAAGAGACCCAGTACTTC
J gene: TRBJ2-5
V gene: TRBV19
D gene: TRBD1
clone size: .

CDR3 protein: CASSTLDRGREEKLFF
CDR3 DNA: TGTGCCAGTAGTACCCTGGACAGGGGGCGAGAAGAAAAACTGTTTTTT
J gene: TRBJ1-4
V gene: TRBV19
D gene: TRBD1
clone size: .

CDR3 protein: CASSFAAPPEQFF
CDR3 DNA: TGTGCCAGCAGCTTCGCTGCACCTCCTGAGCAGTTCTTC
J gene: TRBJ2-1
V gene: TRBV5-6
D gene: .
clone size: .

CDR3 protein: CASSALSNSPLHF
CDR3 DNA: TGTGCCAGCAGCGCACTCTCGAATTCACCCCTCCACTTT
J gene: TRBJ1-6
V gene: TRBV9
D gene: .
clone size: few

CDR3 protein: CAISESVQELGQETQYF
CDR3 DNA: TGTGCCATCAGTGAGTCGGTACAGGAGCTGGGCCAAGAGACCCAGTACTTC
J gene: TRBJ2-5
V gene: TRBV10-3
D gene: .
clone size: .

CDR3 protein: CATVDREYNEQFF
CDR3 DNA: TGTGCCACCGTGGACAGAGAATACAATGAGCAGTTCTTC
J gene: TRBJ2-1
V gene: TRBV15
D gene: .
clone size: .